This T cell receptor beta chain was obtained from a study of blood T cell repertoires in COVID-19. Turning to the study itself: Acute-phase and convalescent COVID-19 samples originated in the United States, Italy and Spain.

The CDR3 extends over 15 amino acids. Germline V lookup: CDR1 SGHRS, CDR2 YFSETQ. The V end was cut by 0 bases, the J end by 1 base, with 10 bases between. The authors' processing: Amplification of reference gene primers was used by the study to estimate nucleated cell counts. Sequenced by immunoSEQ multiplex PCR; TCRdb stores in-frame clones only, minus some. V and J calls and clone size are given by that table; D and trimming were obtained from the DNA. Of about 200,000 clones listed, around 80% were seen once; the top ten hold around 26%. On this clone itself: This sample includes further DNA sequences coding for the same CDR3.

The J gene is TRBJ2-5, the V gene TRBV5-1, with a tentative D call TRBD2 (6 bases). Material: peripheral blood. The receptor's source is a middle-aged man with acute or convalescent COVID-19. CDR3: CASSLDSGGQETQYF. CDR3 nucleotide sequence: TGCGCCAGCAGCTTGGATAGCGGCGGCCAAGAGACCCAGTACTTC.